These 32 T cell receptor beta chains originate from one sample sequenced in a study of siplizumab effects on memory and regulatory T cells. Some clones are missing from TCRdb's copy, which holds only in-frame ones; the method was immunoSEQ multiplex PCR. The table shows approximately 100,000 clones, with more than 85% occurring only once. Material for sequencing was Tregs sorted from blood. These receptor sequences come from a human donor in good health.

The CDR3 protein is CAWSVYPPGKTQYF. CDR3 nucleotides: TGTGCCTGGAGTGTTTACCCTCCGGGGAAGACCCAGTACTTC. This chain uses TRBV30 with TRBJ2-5; a weak D match, TRBD2 (5 bases). CDR1 is GTSNPN and CDR2 is SVGIG in the germline V gene (reference sequence). V lost 0 bases to trimming and J lost 6 bases, with 14 bases between them. CDR3 length: 14 amino acids.

The rearrangement links TRBV6-6 to TRBJ2-5; TRBD1 matches at 8 bases. Germline assignment: CDR1 MNHNY and CDR2 SVGAGI (reference sequence). The CDR3 sequence is 15 residues long. The V gene end was trimmed by 2 bases and the J gene end by 4 bases; junction bases not matched to a gene: 6. The CDR3 bases are TGTGCCAGCAGTTACCGAACAGGGGGTGGAGAGACCCAGTACTTC. Translated: CASSYRTGGGETQYF.

The chain is built from TRBV10-3 and TRBJ2-3; D remains unclear. Germline V gene data show CDR1 as ENHRY and CDR2 as SYGVKD. The CDR3 has 14 amino acids. Trimming cost V 8 bases and J 2 bases, with 14 bases left between them. The CDR3 reads CAIGMAANTDTQYF. CDR3 in DNA: TGTGCCATCGGAATGGCAGCCAACACAGATACGCAGTATTTT.

The chain recombines TRBV19 with TRBJ2-2; a weak D match, TRBD2 (5 bases). The CDR3 covers 15 residues. Germline V CDR1 and CDR2: LNHDA, SQIVND (reference sequence). Trimming removed 3 bases at V and 2 bases at J, with 10 bases between. In nucleotides, the CDR3 is TGTGCCAGTAGTATCGGGATAGTAAACACCGGGGAGCTGTTTTTT. Translated, it gives CASSIGIVNTGELFF.

The chain links TRBV20-1 to TRBJ1-2; D unclear. Germline-derived CDR1 and CDR2 are DFQATT and SNEGSKA (reference sequence). V gave up 4 bases and J gave up 8 bases, with 11 bases separating them. The CDR3 runs to 11 residues. CDR3 amino acids: CSAIGPGGYTF. CDR3 coding DNA: TGCAGTGCTATAGGACCCGGAGGCTACACCTTC.

The rearrangement joins TRBV10-2 to TRBJ1-5, with no clear D. Trimming pared 1 base from V and 4 bases from J, leaving 5 bases between. Per germline, CDR1 WSHSY and CDR2 SAAADI. This CDR3 has 13 residues. CDR3 DNA sequence: TGCGCCAGCAGTGAGTATTGGAATCAGCCCCAGCATTTT. Protein: CASSEYWNQPQHF.

The V and J genes are TRBV25-1 and TRBJ2-1, with D possibly being TRBD1 (6 bases). V was cut by 6 bases and J by 7 bases, with 13 bases left in between. The CDR3 is 13 amino acids. Germline V CDR1 and CDR2: MGHDK, SYGVNS. CDR3 bases: TGTGCCAGCAGAGGACAGATCAAGAATGAGCAGTTCTTC. This encodes CASRGQIKNEQFF.

This chain connects TRBV7-2 to TRBJ2-1, with TRBD2 as a possible D gene (5 bases). Germline CDR1 SGHTA, CDR2 FQGNSA. The V and J ends lost 1 base and 3 bases respectively, with 10 bases between them. CDR3 length equals 15 residues. In DNA form, the CDR3 reads TGTGCCAGCAGCTTAGAGGCCGGGGTCTACAATGAGCAGTTCTTC. Its protein is CASSLEAGVYNEQFF.

The rearrangement uses TRBV9 and TRBJ2-7; 8 bases are shared with TRBD1. V was clipped by 5 bases and J by 6 bases; unmatched bases: 4. Germline values: CDR1 SGDLS, CDR2 YYNGEE. The CDR3 is made up of 12 amino acids. CDR3 sequence reads: CASSPTGAEQYF. Here the CDR3 DNA reads TGTGCCAGCAGTCCGACAGGGGCCGAGCAGTACTTC.

The rearrangement links TRBV18 to TRBJ2-3; D is possibly TRBD1 (6 bases). The V and J ends lost 0 bases and 4 bases respectively, with 14 bases between them. Germline CDR1 KGHSH, CDR2 LQKENI. The CDR3 totals 16 residues. This CDR3 is CASSPPLFQGPDTQYF. For the CDR3, the DNA is TGTGCCAGCTCACCACCGCTTTTTCAGGGGCCAGATACGCAGTATTTT.

The chain joins TRBV5-1 to TRBJ2-2; D unresolved. Germline assignment: CDR1 SGHRS and CDR2 YFSETQ. V was clipped by 0 bases and J by 2 bases, with 2 bases between them. This CDR3 contains 13 residues. CDR3 amino acids: CASSLANTGELFF. The DNA for the CDR3 is TGCGCCAGCAGCTTGGCCAACACCGGGGAGCTGTTTTTT.

The genes are TRBV12-5 and TRBJ1-2; D is unclear. The CDR3 is made up of 13 amino acids. The germline gives CDR1 LGHNT, CDR2 FRNRAP. The V and J ends lost 1 base and 0 bases respectively, with 3 bases between them. Written as DNA, the CDR3 is TGTGCTAGTGGTTTGGGGACTAACTATGGCTACACCTTC. Translating it yields CASGLGTNYGYTF. The whole variable domain, filled in from reference TRBV12-5 and TRBJ1-2, reads DARVTQTPRHKVTEMGQEVTMRCQPILGHNTVFWYRQTMMQGLELLAYFRNRAPLDDSGMPKDRFSAEMPDATLATLKIQPSEPRDSAVYFCASGLGTNYGYTFGSGTRLTVV.

The chain uses TRBV10-3 and TRBJ2-3, with 7 positions matching TRBD2. V trimming: 11 bases; J trimming: 0 bases; junction bases outside the gene matches: 5. In germline, CDR1 is ENHRY, CDR2 SYGVKD. This CDR3 spans 13 amino acids. The CDR3 coding sequence is TGTGCCGCCCAGCGGGATAGCACAGATACGCAGTATTTT. Encoded protein: CAAQRDSTDTQYF.

The chain uses TRBV9 and TRBJ1-5; D unclear. The CDR3 runs to 14 residues. Deletions cut 4 bases from V and 3 bases from J, with 11 bases between. CDR1 and CDR2 from the germline V gene are SGDLS and YYNGEE. DNA of the CDR3: TGTGCCAGCAGCCCAAACACAAACAATCAGCCCCAGCATTTT. Its protein product is CASSPNTNNQPQHF.

The chain employs TRBV9 and TRBJ2-7, with TRBD1 matching 11 bases. This CDR3 spans 16 amino acids. The V segment lost 1 base and the J segment 5 bases; nucleotides outside the gene matches: 8. The germline V gene has CDR1 SGDLS and CDR2 YYNGEE. The CDR3 loop is CASSVFGQGALDEQYF. For the CDR3, the DNA is TGTGCCAGCAGCGTATTCGGACAGGGGGCATTGGACGAGCAGTACTTC.

The V gene is TRBV9, the J gene TRBJ1-1; 9 positions match TRBD1. The germline V gene has CDR1 SGDLS and CDR2 YYNGEE. The CDR3 loop spans 16 amino acids. V shed 6 bases and J 0 bases; nucleotides not matched to a gene: 9. CDR3 protein: CASNKGGQGMNTEAFF. In DNA form, the CDR3 reads TGTGCCAGCAATAAGGGGGGACAGGGAATGAACACTGAAGCTTTCTTT.

This sequence joins TRBV5-1 and TRBJ1-6; TRBD1 matches at 8 bases. The germline CDR1 and CDR2 sequences are SGHRS and YFSETQ. This CDR3 is built from 16 residues. J lost 10 bases, V lost 0 bases, and 9 bases had no gene match. CDR3 in amino acids: CASSLGGTGKRSPLHF. In DNA, the CDR3 is TGCGCCAGCAGCTTGGGTGGGACAGGTAAAAGGTCACCCCTCCACTTT.

The genes are TRBV5-6 and TRBJ2-7, with 10 bases matching TRBD2. The CDR3 has 14 amino acids. Germline V gives CDR1 SGHDT, CDR2 YYEEEE. The trim removed 1 base at V and 2 bases at J, leaving 0 bases unmatched. CDR3 in amino acids: CASSLTSGAYEQYF. CDR3 nucleotides: TGTGCCAGCAGCTTGACTAGCGGGGCCTACGAGCAGTACTTC.

This clone was observed a single time. The chain carries TRBV4-3 and TRBJ2-1; no clear D gene. CDR1 is LGHNA, CDR2 YSLEER, per germline. The CDR3 totals 16 residues. The germline V and J ends were trimmed by 4 bases and 8 bases, with 21 bases remaining between them. The CDR3 DNA reads TGCGCCAGCAGCCGATATATCACGGTCGATGAAGATGAGCAGTTCTTC. Encoded protein: CASSRYITVDEDEQFF.

The genes are TRBV6-6 and TRBJ2-1; the D is unclear. Trimming cost V 6 bases and J 4 bases, with 7 bases left between them. Germline V gene lookup returns CDR1 MNHNY and CDR2 SVGAGI (reference sequence). This CDR3 is 12 amino acids long. The CDR3 sequence: CASRGPYNEQFF. In DNA, the CDR3 is TGTGCCAGCAGAGGTCCTTACAATGAGCAGTTCTTC.

CDR3 nucleotides: TGTGCCAGCAGTCCCGGGGCCCTTCTAGGGGATTCACCCCTCCACTTT. Residues: CASSPGALLGDSPLHF. The chain couples TRBV25-1 to TRBJ1-6, with a possible D match to TRBD1 (5 bases). In germline, CDR1 is MGHDK, CDR2 SYGVNS. This CDR3 has 16 residues. V shed 5 bases and J shed 8 bases, with 19 bases lying between them.

This clone was picked up one time. V gene TRBV5-1 combines with J gene TRBJ1-2; D call uncertain. The CDR3 has 13 residues. V lost 2 bases and J lost 4, with 9 bases in between. Germline V gives CDR1 SGHRS, CDR2 YFSETQ. Here the CDR3 DNA reads TGCGCCAGCAGCTTTACCCGGGGCTATGGCTACACCTTC. Protein product: CASSFTRGYGYTF.

Turning to this clone: The junction and the germline gene differ at one end; a read error may be behind it. This chain joins TRBV27 and TRBJ1-1; D unresolved. The CDR3 spans 14 residues. CDR1 is MNHEY, CDR2 SMNVEV, per germline (reference sequence). The CDR3 coding sequence is TGTGCCAGCAGTTATATAGGGCTGAAAACTGAAGCTTTCTTT. As protein: CASSYIGLKTEAFF.

The chain joins TRBV12-5 to TRBJ2-1; TRBD2 matches 11 bases. Germline CDR1 is LGHNT and CDR2 is FRNRAP. The CDR3 runs 17 residues. Unmatched junction bases numbered 12, after V lost 7 bases and J lost 4 bases. CDR3 protein: CASASPGTSGQYNEQFF. For the CDR3, the DNA is TGTGCTAGTGCCTCCCCAGGGACTAGCGGACAATACAATGAGCAGTTCTTC.

This clone occurred once. The chain recombines TRBV10-3 with TRBJ2-1; perhaps TRBD2 as D (5 bases). This CDR3 is 13 amino acids long. Germline CDR1 reads ENHRY; CDR2 reads SYGVKD. Trimming removed 6 bases from V and 5 bases from J, with 11 bases in between. CDR3 DNA: TGTGCCATCAGCGCAACTAGGGACAATGAGCAGTTCTTC. Its protein product is CAISATRDNEQFF.

The chain couples TRBV12-5 to TRBJ2-5; 10 nucleotides agree with TRBD2. The germline gives CDR1 LGHNT, CDR2 FRNRAP. V was pared by 4 bases and J by 4 bases, with 9 bases of the junction left unmatched. The length of the CDR3 is 16 residues. This CDR3 is CASGSGLAEWLETQYF. In DNA form, the CDR3 reads TGTGCTAGTGGTTCAGGACTAGCGGAATGGCTAGAGACCCAGTACTTC.

The genes are TRBV5-1 and TRBJ2-7, with TRBD2 identical over 7 bases. The CDR3 length is 15 residues. The V and J ends lost 5 bases and 3 bases, in that order; junction bases with no gene match: 11. The V gene's germline CDR1 is SGHRS and CDR2 YFSETQ. The CDR3 spells CASRTNSGPVYEQYF. As DNA, the CDR3 is TGCGCCAGCAGGACGAATAGCGGGCCGGTCTACGAGCAGTACTTC.

V gene TRBV5-1 combines with J gene TRBJ1-1; no clear D gene. Between the trimmed V and J ends, which lost 1 base and 0 bases, there was a span of 10 bases. The germline V gene encodes CDR1 SGHRS and CDR2 YFSETQ. This CDR3 region has 15 residues. CDR3 sequence (DNA): TGCGCCAGCAGCTTGTTTGCAGGACTGAACACTGAAGCTTTCTTT. The encoded protein is CASSLFAGLNTEAFF.

As concerns this clone: One end of the junction varies from germline; a read error may be responsible. J is TRBJ2-1 and V is TRBV11-3; 13 bases are a match to TRBD2. Germline CDR1 and CDR2: SGHNT and YENEEA. There are 15 residues in the CDR3. In DNA, the CDR3 is TGTGCCGGCAGAGGGGGACTAGCGGGATCGGATGAGCAGTTCTTC. Protein: CAGRGGLAGSDEQFF.

The chain links TRBV7-2 to TRBJ1-2; 10 bases are a match to TRBD1. The germline CDR1 and CDR2 sequences are SGHTA and FQGNSA. The CDR3 length is 14 residues. After removal of 5 bases from V and 2 bases from J, the junction contained 2 bases not matched to a gene. The CDR3 sequence is CASSRDRGNYGYTF. The CDR3, as DNA: TGTGCCAGCAGCCGGGACAGGGGAAACTATGGCTACACCTTC. Filled out from reference TRBV7-2 and TRBJ1-2, the complete variable domain reads GAGVSQSPSNKVTEKGKDVELRCDPISGHTALYWYRQSLGQGLEFLIYFQGNSAPDKSGLPSDRFSAERTGGSVSTLTIQRTQQEDSAVYLCASSRDRGNYGYTFGSGTRLTVV.

This rearrangement joins TRBV11-2 to TRBJ2-2, with D unresolved. Looked up from germline, CDR1 is SGHAT and CDR2 is FQNNGV. Trimming shortened V by 10 bases and J by 9 bases, and 9 bases separated the two germline ends. This CDR3 spans 10 amino acids. The CDR3 reads CAIGHRELFF. In DNA form, the CDR3 reads TGTGCCATAGGGCATCGGGAGCTGTTTTTT.

Written as DNA, the CDR3 is TGCGCCAGCAGCCAAGGGGTCACAGATACGCAGTATTTT. It codes for CASSQGVTDTQYF. J is TRBJ2-3 and V is TRBV4-1; D is unresolved. The CDR3 runs to 13 residues. Germline CDR1 MGHRA, CDR2 YSYEKL. Trimming pared 1 base from V and 2 bases from J, leaving 4 bases between.